This paragraph reports one TCR beta chain. The germline V gene has CDR1 MNHNS and CDR2 SASEGT. The CDR3 runs 14 residues. The V end was cut by 3 bases, the J end by 5 bases, with 11 bases between. This sample stems from a study of blood T cell repertoires in COVID-19. The table came from immunoSEQ multiplex PCR; TCRdb's copy has only in-frame clones and leaves some out. The repertoire holds about 320,000 clones, with roughly 90% as singletons. The sequence derives from a man in his sixties who had recovered from COVID-19. V is TRBV6-1 and J is TRBJ1-5; D is ambiguous. Sequencing was done on a sample of PBMCs or T cells enriched from blood (not recorded which). The CDR3 is CASSEDGRDQPQHF. CDR3 DNA: TGTGCCAGCAGTGAGGACGGGCGGGATCAGCCCCAGCATTTT.